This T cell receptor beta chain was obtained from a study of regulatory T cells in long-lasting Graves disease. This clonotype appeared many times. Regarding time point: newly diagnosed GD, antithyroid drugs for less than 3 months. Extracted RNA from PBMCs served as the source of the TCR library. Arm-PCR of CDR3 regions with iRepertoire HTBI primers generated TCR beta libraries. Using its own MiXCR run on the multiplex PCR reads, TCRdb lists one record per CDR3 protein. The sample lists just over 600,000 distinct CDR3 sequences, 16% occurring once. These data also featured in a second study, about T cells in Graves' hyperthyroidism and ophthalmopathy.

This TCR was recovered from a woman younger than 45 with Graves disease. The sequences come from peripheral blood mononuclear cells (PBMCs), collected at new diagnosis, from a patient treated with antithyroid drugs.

CDR3 region: CASSAGLAGSPYEQYF. Written as DNA, the CDR3 is TGTGCCAGCAGCGCGGGACTAGCGGGATCACCCTACGAGCAGTACTTC. V gene TRBV7-8 combines with J gene TRBJ2-7; 13 bases map to TRBD2. Germline trimming cut 5 bases from V and 2 bases from J; bases unmatched to any gene: 6. This CDR3 has 16 residues. CDR1 is SGHVS and CDR2 is FQNEAQ in the germline V gene.